The sequence of this T cell receptor (beta chain) was determined in a study of cytomegalovirus exposure and HLA in healthy donors. Study-level points and caveats: Most likely, a cluster of highly shared sequence variants arose as a sequencing artifact.

With regard to this clone: Its antigen remains unidentified.

PCR was performed using 60 Vbeta and 13 Jbeta primers. Here immunoSEQ multiplex PCR was the method, and the copy in TCRdb shows in-frame clones only, minus some. The data show roughly 190,000 clones, roughly 74% seen once. V lost 4 bases and J 2 bases, leaving 13 bases between the germline ends. This CDR3 region has 14 residues. The germline V gene has CDR1 SGHRS and CDR2 YFSETQ. The sample consisted of PBMCs. The clonotype comes from a woman aged 25 to 39 in good health and CMV-seropositive. V gene TRBV5-1 combines with J gene TRBJ2-7; possibly TRBD1 or TRBD2 for D (5 bases each). The CDR3 bases are TGCGCCAGCAGCATGGAGGAGACAGCCTACGAGCAGTACTTC. Residues: CASSMEETAYEQYF.